Listed here are 26 T cell receptor beta chains from one sample, sequenced in a study of memory CD4+ T cells and cytomegalovirus serostatus. Single viable CD3+CD4+CD8-CD45RO+ cells were sorted as the memory CD4+ T cells. Assay used: immunoSEQ multiplex PCR; TCRdb lists only in-frame clones, some missing. This table holds over 60,000 clones, roughly 80% found once. The sample was memory CD4+ T cells from blood. The receptors derive from an adult in good health and CMV-seronegative.

This chain links TRBV4-2 with TRBJ2-2; the D gene could be TRBD1 or TRBD2 (6 bases each). The CDR3 extends over 15 amino acids. V lost 5 bases and J lost 5, with 15 bases in between. In germline, CDR1 is LGHNA, CDR2 YNFKEQ. The CDR3 DNA reads TGTGCCAGCAGCGGAACTAGCAGGGGAACCGGGGAGCTGTTTTTT. This translates into CASSGTSRGTGELFF.

The chain recombines TRBV7-3 with TRBJ2-7, with TRBD1 matching over 7 bases. V was pared by 2 bases and J by 6 bases, with 7 bases of the junction left unmatched. CDR1 and CDR2 (germline): SGHTA, FQGTGA. The CDR3 has 14 amino acids. The CDR3 spells CASSLATGSGEQYF. The CDR3, as DNA: TGTGCCAGCAGCTTAGCGACAGGGTCTGGCGAGCAGTACTTC.

This clone was observed a few times. The genes are TRBV11-2 and TRBJ1-6; D is undetermined. Germline values: CDR1 SGHAT, CDR2 FQNNGV. The V end lost 5 bases, the J end lost 10 bases, and 15 bases lay between the germline ends. The CDR3 has 14 residues. CDR3 DNA sequence: TGTGCCAGCAGCACGAACAGCCAAGGGTCACCCCTCCACTTT. Protein product: CASSTNSQGSPLHF.

This chain joins TRBV10-3 and TRBJ1-6, with D perhaps matching TRBD1 (5 bases). Looked up from germline, CDR1 is ENHRY and CDR2 is SYGVKD. V gave up 2 bases and J gave up 8 bases, with 13 bases separating them. The CDR3 has 15 amino acids. The CDR3, as DNA: TGTGCCATCAGTGAGCGGCAGGGAGCGGATTCACCCCTCCACTTT. This translates into CAISERQGADSPLHF.

The chain recombines TRBV4-1 with TRBJ2-5, with 8 bases matching TRBD2. Germline V gene sequence: CDR1 MGHRA, CDR2 YSYEKL. The V and J ends lost 4 bases and 5 bases, in that order; junction bases with no gene match: 12. The CDR3 covers 16 residues. The CDR3 region is CASSLSFGAGVETQYF. CDR3 in DNA: TGCGCCAGCAGCCTGAGTTTCGGAGCGGGGGTGGAGACCCAGTACTTC.

This clone was observed once. CDR3 in amino acids: CASSDWTGGGGNQPQHF. In DNA, the CDR3 is TGCGCCAGCAGTGATTGGACGGGGGGAGGGGGCAATCAGCCCCAGCATTTT. The V gene is TRBV10-2, the J gene TRBJ1-5; D perhaps matches TRBD1 (5 bases). This CDR3 has 17 residues. In germline, CDR1 is WSHSY, CDR2 SAAADI. The V and J ends lost 3 bases and 2 bases respectively, with 17 bases between them.

This clone was detected once. The DNA of the CDR3 is TGTGCCAGCAGCTTAGTTCTTTCCATTGAGAGCAATCAGCCCCAGCATTTT. It encodes CASSLVLSIESNQPQHF. The V gene is TRBV7-2, the J gene TRBJ1-5; D remains ambiguous. Germline V gene lookup returns CDR1 SGHTA and CDR2 FQGNSA. Trimming took off 1 base at V and 1 base at J, with 14 bases between the two ends. The CDR3 runs 17 residues. Variable domain in full (rest from reference TRBV7-2 and TRBJ1-5): GAGVSQSPSNKVTEKGKDVELRCDPISGHTALYWYRQSLGQGLEFLIYFQGNSAPDKSGLPSDRFSAERTGGSVSTLTIQRTQQEDSAVYLCASSLVLSIESNQPQHFGDGTRLSIL.

The rearrangement uses TRBV6-5 and TRBJ1-1, with a weak D call TRBD1 (6 bases). The V end lost 0 bases, the J end lost 5 bases, and 10 bases lay between the germline ends. This CDR3 has 14 residues. The germline V gene has CDR1 MNHEY and CDR2 SVGAGI. CDR3 bases: TGTGCCAGCAGTTACTCGCCAGGGGAGACTGAAGCTTTCTTT. This encodes CASSYSPGETEAFF.

The rearrangement uses TRBV6-5 and TRBJ1-5; the D gene is possibly TRBD1 (6 bases). CDR1 and CDR2 (germline): MNHEY, SVGAGI. V gave up 4 bases and J gave up 2 bases, with 15 bases separating them. The CDR3 contains 16 residues. The CDR3 DNA reads as TGTGCCAGCAGTTTGACAGGAATCAGGGGCAATCAGCCCCAGCATTTT. Amino acid sequence: CASSLTGIRGNQPQHF.

CDR3 nucleotide sequence: TGTGCCAGCAGTTTAGCCCGGGACAGGTATGAAGCTTTCTTT. It encodes CASSLARDRYEAFF. This chain links TRBV6-5 with TRBJ1-1; TRBD1 agrees at 8 bases. The CDR3 has 14 amino acids. The germline V gene has CDR1 MNHEY and CDR2 SVGAGI. V trimming: 4 bases; J trimming: 7 bases; junction bases outside the gene matches: 8.

The chain links TRBV9 to TRBJ2-7, with no clear D. With 0 bases removed from V and 3 bases from J, the gap between germline ends came to 16 bases. The CDR3 has 16 amino acids. CDR1 SGDLS and CDR2 YYNGEE come from the germline V gene. CDR3 protein: CASSVAGYPSCYEQYF. The CDR3, as DNA: TGTGCCAGCAGCGTAGCGGGTTATCCATCCTGCTACGAGCAGTACTTC.

The rearrangement links TRBV5-1 to TRBJ2-4; D may be TRBD1 or TRBD2 (6 bases each). This CDR3 has 14 residues. V was pared by 4 bases and J by 5 bases, with 13 bases between. Germline CDR1 SGHRS, CDR2 YFSETQ. CDR3: CASSGGGPQNIQYF. The CDR3 DNA reads as TGCGCCAGCAGCGGAGGGGGGCCCCAAAACATTCAGTACTTC.

The rearrangement uses TRBV30 and TRBJ2-7; D might be TRBD1 (5 bases). The CDR3 totals 15 residues. Germline V gene lookup returns CDR1 GTSNPN and CDR2 SVGIG (reference sequence). V shed 3 bases and J shed 3 bases, with 18 bases lying between them. The CDR3, as DNA: TGTGCCTGGAGGGAAACATCAGGGATTAACTACGAGCAGTACTTC. Translating it yields CAWRETSGINYEQYF.

The chain has TRBV19 and TRBJ2-1, with 9 positions matching TRBD2. V gave up 7 bases and J gave up 6 bases; unmatched junction bases: 7. This CDR3 is 14 amino acids long. Germline V gene lookup returns CDR1 LNHDA and CDR2 SQIVND (reference sequence). The CDR3 reads CASNPGLAPNEQFF. The DNA for the CDR3 is TGTGCCAGTAACCCGGGACTAGCTCCCAATGAGCAGTTCTTC.

The V call is TRBV6-6, the J call TRBJ2-3; 7 bases are shared with TRBD1. The CDR3 covers 13 residues. CDR1 is MNHNY and CDR2 is SVGAGI in the germline V gene (reference sequence). With 7 bases clipped from V and 10 bases from J, the junction kept 11 bases outside the gene matches. CDR3 amino acids: CASTLPPGQSQYF. The DNA of the CDR3 is TGTGCCAGCACCCTCCCTCCGGGACAGTCGCAGTATTTT.

This clone has a handful of counts. The chain employs TRBV4-3 and TRBJ1-1; TRBD1 matches 7 bases. Trimming took 3 bases from V and 1 from J; bases not matched to a gene: 5. Germline lookup yields CDR1 LGHNA and CDR2 YSLEER. This CDR3 comprises 15 residues. Here the CDR3 reads CASSHTGTANTEAFF. In DNA, the CDR3 is TGCGCCAGCAGCCATACCGGGACAGCGAACACTGAAGCTTTCTTT.

This clone was recorded once. This chain uses TRBV19 with TRBJ1-5; 9 nucleotides agree with TRBD1. The CDR3 runs 15 residues. Trimming removed 7 bases from V and 8 bases from J; junction bases left unmatched: 12. The germline CDR1 and CDR2 sequences are LNHDA and SQIVND (reference sequence). This CDR3 is CASTTTGGAGKPQHF. In DNA, the CDR3 is TGTGCCAGTACCACAACAGGGGGCGCGGGTAAGCCCCAGCATTTT.

The gene calls are TRBV4-2 and TRBJ1-1, with D unresolved. The germline V gene has CDR1 LGHNA and CDR2 YNFKEQ. The CDR3 spans 15 residues. V dropped 1 base and J dropped 0 bases, with 9 bases sitting between them. CDR3 region: CASSQVAAMNTEAFF. In nucleotides, the CDR3 is TGTGCCAGCAGCCAAGTTGCGGCAATGAACACTGAAGCTTTCTTT.

This clone has more than one count but fewer than ten. This chain joins TRBV11-2 and TRBJ1-1; 7 nucleotides line up with TRBD1. This CDR3 spans 17 amino acids. The V gene's germline CDR1 is SGHAT and CDR2 FQNNGV. The J segment lost 3 bases and the V segment lost 4 bases, leaving 14 bases of the junction unmatched. The CDR3 region has the DNA TGTGCCAGCAGCTCCGGACAGGACCAGCCAAAGGACACTGAAGCTTTCTTT. It translates to CASSSGQDQPKDTEAFF.

The chain has TRBV30 and TRBJ1-2; D not resolved. Per the germline V gene, CDR1 is GTSNPN and CDR2 is SVGIG (reference sequence). The V gene lost 4 bases and the J gene lost 2 bases, with 17 bases spanning the gap. The CDR3 is made up of 15 amino acids. CDR3 coding DNA: TGTGCCTGGATAAAGTCCGGAATATCGAACTATGGCTACACCTTC. It is translated as CAWIKSGISNYGYTF.

This chain uses TRBV2 with TRBJ1-1; 7 bases map to TRBD1. CDR1 and CDR2 (germline): SNHLY, FYNNEI. This CDR3 has 14 residues. V shed 6 bases, J shed 4 bases, and the junction held 8 bases outside the gene matches. The CDR3 DNA is TGTGCCAGCAGGACCCAGGGGGGGAGCACTGAAGCTTTCTTT. Amino acids: CASRTQGGSTEAFF.

This chain connects TRBV9 to TRBJ2-1; 9 nucleotides match TRBD1. V lost 0 bases, J lost 5 bases, and 9 bases stayed unmatched. CDR1 is SGDLS and CDR2 is YYNGEE in the germline V gene. This CDR3 is built from 17 residues. CDR3 residues: CASSVVAGTGYDNEQFF. CDR3 sequence (DNA): TGTGCCAGCAGCGTAGTGGCCGGGACAGGGTACGACAATGAGCAGTTCTTC. The variable domain in full, completed from reference TRBV9 and TRBJ2-1, reads DSGVTQTPKHLITATGQRVTLRCSPRSGDLSVYWYQQSLDQGLQFLIQYYNGEERAKGNILERFSAQQFPDLHSELNLSSLELGDSALYFCASSVVAGTGYDNEQFFGPGTRLTVL.

This clone showed up just a few times. The chain uses TRBV5-1 and TRBJ2-2; D remains ambiguous. The CDR3 consists of 14 residues. CDR1 and CDR2 from the germline V gene are SGHRS and YFSETQ. V was cut by 8 bases and J by 2 bases, with 13 bases left in between. As DNA, the CDR3 is TGCGCCAGTGGACCGTGGGGAAACACCGGGGAGCTGTTTTTT. Its protein product is CASGPWGNTGELFF.

This clone was found a few times. The rearrangement uses TRBV7-3 and TRBJ1-1, with D maybe TRBD1 (5 bases). Looked up from germline, CDR1 is SGHTA and CDR2 is FQGTGA. The length of the CDR3 is 13 residues. Trimming took off 3 bases at V and 7 bases at J, with 12 bases between the two ends. CDR3 residues: CASSLGGTGEAFF. CDR3 coding DNA: TGTGCCAGCAGCTTGGGAGGAACAGGTGAAGCTTTCTTT.

The V gene is TRBV6-5, the J gene TRBJ2-5; TRBD1 agrees at 8 bases. Unmatched junction bases numbered 11, after V lost 6 bases and J lost 5 bases. The CDR3 extends over 15 amino acids. Germline CDR1 MNHEY, CDR2 SVGAGI. CDR3 sequence reads: CASRPGTGFGETQYF. CDR3 in DNA: TGTGCCAGCAGACCCGGGACAGGCTTTGGGGAGACCCAGTACTTC.

The V and J genes are TRBV19 and TRBJ2-5; D could derive from TRBD1 or TRBD2 (5 bases each). Germline CDR1 is LNHDA and CDR2 is SQIVND (reference sequence). The length of the CDR3 is 17 residues. Trimming removed 6 bases from V and 7 bases from J, with 27 bases in between. CDR3 DNA sequence: TGTGCCAGTAGCACCCGGGGCGAGGTCCTACGGATAGGGACCCAGTACTTC. Translated, it gives CASSTRGEVLRIGTQYF.